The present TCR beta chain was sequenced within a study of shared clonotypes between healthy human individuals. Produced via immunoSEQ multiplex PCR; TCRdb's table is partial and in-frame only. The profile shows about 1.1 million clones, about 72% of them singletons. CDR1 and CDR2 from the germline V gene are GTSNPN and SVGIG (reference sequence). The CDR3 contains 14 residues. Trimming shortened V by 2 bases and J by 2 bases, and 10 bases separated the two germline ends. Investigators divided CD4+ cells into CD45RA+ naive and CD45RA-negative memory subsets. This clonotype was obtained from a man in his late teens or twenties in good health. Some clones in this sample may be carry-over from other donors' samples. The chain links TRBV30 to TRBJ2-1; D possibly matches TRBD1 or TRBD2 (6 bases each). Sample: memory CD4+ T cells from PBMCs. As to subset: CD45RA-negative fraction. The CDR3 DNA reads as TGTGCCTGGAGTACGGGGGCGACCTACAATGAGCAGTTCTTC. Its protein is CAWSTGATYNEQFF.